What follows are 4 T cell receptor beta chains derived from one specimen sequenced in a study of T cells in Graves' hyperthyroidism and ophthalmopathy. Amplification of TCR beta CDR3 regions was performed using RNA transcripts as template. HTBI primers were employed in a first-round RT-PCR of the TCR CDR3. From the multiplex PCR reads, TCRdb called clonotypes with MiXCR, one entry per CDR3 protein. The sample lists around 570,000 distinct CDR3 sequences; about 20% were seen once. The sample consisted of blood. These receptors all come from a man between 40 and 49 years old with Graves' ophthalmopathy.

The CDR3 bases are TGTGCCAGCAGCCAAGTGGCGGGAGGAAGAGGGGAGCAGTACTTC. Translated, it gives CASSQVAGGRGEQYF. The genes are TRBV14 and TRBJ2-7; 8 bases fit TRBD2. From germline, CDR1 is SGHDN and CDR2 FVKESK. V trimming: 1 base; J trimming: 7 bases; junction bases outside the gene matches: 9. The CDR3 spans 15 residues. The full variable domain, with the rest looked up from reference TRBV14 and TRBJ2-7, is EAGVTQFPSHSVIEKGQTVTLRCDPISGHDNLYWYRRVMGKEIKFLLHFVKESKQDESGMPNNRFLAERTGGTYSTLKVQPAELEDSGVYFCASSQVAGGRGEQYFGPGTRLTVT.

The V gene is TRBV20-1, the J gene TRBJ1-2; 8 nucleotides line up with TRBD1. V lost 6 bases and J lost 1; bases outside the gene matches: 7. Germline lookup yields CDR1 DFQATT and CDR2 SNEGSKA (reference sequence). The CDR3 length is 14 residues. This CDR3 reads CSARGTGLNYGYTF. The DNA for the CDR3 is TGCAGTGCACGCGGGACAGGACTTAACTATGGCTACACCTTC.

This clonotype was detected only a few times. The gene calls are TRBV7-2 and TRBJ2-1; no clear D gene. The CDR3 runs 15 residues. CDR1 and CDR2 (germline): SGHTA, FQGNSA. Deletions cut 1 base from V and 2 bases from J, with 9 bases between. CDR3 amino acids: CASSLDASTYNEQFF. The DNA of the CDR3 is TGTGCCAGCAGCTTAGATGCTTCCACCTACAATGAGCAGTTCTTC.

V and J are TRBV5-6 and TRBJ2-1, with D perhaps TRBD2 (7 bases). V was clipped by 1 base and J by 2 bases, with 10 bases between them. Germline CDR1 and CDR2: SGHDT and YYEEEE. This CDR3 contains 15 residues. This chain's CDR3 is CASSLRGTTYNEQFF. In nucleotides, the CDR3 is TGTGCCAGCAGCTTGAGGGGGACTACCTACAATGAGCAGTTCTTC.